This T cell receptor beta chain was identified during a study of cytomegalovirus exposure and HLA in healthy donors. The PCR contained 60 Vbeta and 13 Jbeta primers. Data came from immunoSEQ multiplex PCR; TCRdb stores just in-frame clones and leaves some out. The data show about 190,000 clones, 60% to 80% seen once. The CDR3 covers 14 residues. The trim removed 9 bases at V and 4 bases at J, leaving 6 bases unmatched. CDR1 and CDR2 from the germline V gene are ENHRY and SYGVKD. In this sample, this clone turned up a few times. Regarding donors, all were healthy bone marrow donors. This TCR came from a woman younger than 45 in good health and CMV-seropositive. This chain links TRBV10-3 with TRBJ2-1, with 10 bases lining up with TRBD1. Sequenced input: PBMCs. This CDR3 is CAMAGGQGYNEQFF. As DNA, the CDR3 is TGTGCCATGGCGGGGGGACAGGGGTACAATGAGCAGTTCTTC.